This entry lists 31 T cell receptor beta chains sequenced from one sample in a study of T cell responses to AZD1222 COVID-19 vaccine. Profiling relied on immunoSEQ multiplex PCR, and the TCRdb table lists in-frame clones only, not all of them. The sample records about 48,000 clones, approximately 90% being singletons. Here the sequenced sample was peripheral blood, taken 28 days after the second AZD1222 dose. Source of these receptors: an adult who received the AZD1222 COVID-19 vaccine.

This rearrangement joins TRBV11-2 to TRBJ1-1; TRBD1 might be the D (5 bases). Trimming shortened V by 2 bases and J by 3 bases, and 7 bases separated the two germline ends. The length of the CDR3 is 13 residues. The germline CDR1 and CDR2 sequences are SGHAT and FQNNGV. CDR3 loop: CASSLQGDTEAFF. CDR3 nucleotides: TGTGCCAGCAGCTTACAGGGTGACACTGAAGCTTTCTTT.

The rearrangement joins TRBV29-1 to TRBJ2-1; D call uncertain. Germline values: CDR1 SQVTM, CDR2 ANQGSEA. This CDR3 has 13 residues. Here the CDR3 DNA reads TGCGGTATTTTCCTGGTTTCCTACAATGAGCAGTTCTTC. Its protein is CGIFLVSYNEQFF.

This chain uses TRBV7-3 with TRBJ2-1, with TRBD2 matching over 7 bases. CDR3 length equals 16 residues. CDR1 SGHTA and CDR2 FQGTGA come from the germline V gene. Trimming cost V 0 bases and J 6 bases; bases outside gene matches: 8. The CDR3 bases are TGTGCCAGCAGCTTAACGGCCAGCGGGGCTCGCAATGAGCAGTTCTTC. Its translation: CASSLTASGARNEQFF. The full variable domain, in which reference TRBV7-3 and TRBJ2-1 provide the parts outside the CDR3, is GAGVSQTPSNKVTEKGKYVELRCDPISGHTALYWYRQSLGQGPEFLIYFQGTGAADDSGLPNDRFFAVRPEGSVSTLKIQRTERGDSAVYLCASSLTASGARNEQFFGPGTRLTVL.

This chain joins TRBV9 and TRBJ2-2; D gene uncertain. The CDR3 consists of 16 residues. Germline CDR1 is SGDLS and CDR2 is YYNGEE. V was cut by 1 base and J by 0 bases, with 10 bases left in between. CDR3 in DNA: TGTGCCAGCAGCGTATACCGGGCCACGAACACCGGGGAGCTGTTTTTT. This encodes CASSVYRATNTGELFF.

The gene calls are TRBV7-2 and TRBJ2-3; D gene unclear. The length of the CDR3 is 16 residues. CDR1 SGHTA and CDR2 FQGNSA come from the germline V gene. Trimming cost V 7 bases and J 3 bases, with 20 bases left between them. The CDR3 is CASNLSPNGSTDTQYF. Written as DNA, the CDR3 is TGTGCCAGCAACTTGTCCCCTAACGGATCAACAGATACGCAGTATTTT.

This clone has a single count. The V gene is TRBV4-1, the J gene TRBJ2-7; D possibly uses TRBD1 or TRBD2 (5 bases each). Trimming removed 4 bases at V and 1 base at J, with 14 bases between. The CDR3 runs 15 residues. The V gene's germline CDR1 is MGHRA and CDR2 YSYEKL. DNA of the CDR3: TGCGCCAGCAGCCCCGGGGACCTTACATCCTACGAGCAGTACTTC. Its translation is CASSPGDLTSYEQYF.

The chain joins TRBV3-1 (or the pseudogene TRBV3-2) to TRBJ2-5; 10 nucleotides agree with TRBD2. The CDR3 spans 18 residues. The junction had 9 bases not matched to a gene; V was cut back by 0 bases and J by 2 bases. In germline, CDR1 is LGHDT, CDR2 YNNKEL (reference sequence). CDR3 in DNA: TGTGCCAGCAGCCAAGATCTCCTAGCGGGAGTGGGGCAAGAGACCCAGTACTTC. Its translation: CASSQDLLAGVGQETQYF.

The rearrangement uses TRBV10-3 and TRBJ2-1; 9 bases are shared with TRBD2. Germline trimming cut 4 bases from V and 5 bases from J; bases unmatched to any gene: 9. Per germline, CDR1 ENHRY and CDR2 SYGVKD. The CDR3 runs 16 residues. The CDR3 nucleotides read TGTGCCATCAGTGGGTCAGGAGCGGGGGGCAACAATGAGCAGTTCTTC. Amino acid sequence: CAISGSGAGGNNEQFF.

In its sample, this clone was seen a few times. J is TRBJ1-1 and V is TRBV5-1; no clear D. Germline lookup yields CDR1 SGHRS and CDR2 YFSETQ. The CDR3 loop spans 12 amino acids. V lost 0 bases and J lost 6, with 6 bases in between. CDR3 loop: CASSLDWSEAFF. CDR3 sequence (DNA): TGCGCCAGCAGCTTGGACTGGTCTGAAGCTTTCTTT.

The chain couples TRBV21-1 to TRBJ2-3. TRBV21-1 represents a pseudogene. The CDR3 length is 14 residues. The CDR3 sequence: CASSRGGPGDTQYF. The CDR3 bases are TGTGCCAGCAGCAGAGGGGGGCCGGGAGATACGCAGTATTTT.

This rearrangement joins TRBV4-1 to TRBJ1-1; unclear D gene. This CDR3 is built from 12 residues. Trimming shortened V by 1 base and J by 5 bases, and 5 bases separated the two germline ends. Germline values: CDR1 MGHRA, CDR2 YSYEKL. CDR3 sequence reads: CASSQVRTEAFF. The CDR3 nucleotides read TGCGCCAGCAGCCAAGTGAGGACTGAAGCTTTCTTT.

This chain links TRBV10-1 with TRBJ2-4; tentatively, D is TRBD2 (5 bases). CDR1 WNHNN and CDR2 SYGVQD come from the germline V gene (reference sequence). The CDR3 length is 15 residues. Trimming took off 3 bases at V and 7 bases at J, with 16 bases between the two ends. The CDR3 DNA follows: TGCGCCAGCAGTGACCCAACGTACGGGAAGAACATTCAGTACTTC. Translating gives CASSDPTYGKNIQYF.

The chain couples TRBV5-1 to TRBJ2-1; a possible D gene is TRBD1 (6 bases). V lost 4 bases, J lost 5 bases, and 13 bases lay in between. This CDR3 region has 14 residues. Germline V gene sequence: CDR1 SGHRS, CDR2 YFSETQ. The CDR3 region has the DNA TGCGCCAGCAGCCAATGGACAGAGAACAATGAGCAGTTCTTC. Its translation: CASSQWTENNEQFF.

The chain links TRBV5-1 to TRBJ2-1; 7 bases are a match to TRBD2. V dropped 4 bases and J dropped 4; count of bases not matched to a gene: 8. The CDR3 is 15 residues long. Per germline, CDR1 SGHRS and CDR2 YFSETQ. In nucleotides, the CDR3 is TGCGCCAGCAGCCCGGGGAGGACTAGTTACAATGAGCAGTTCTTC. It specifies CASSPGRTSYNEQFF.

The chain uses TRBV6-4 and TRBJ2-2; D is uncertain. CDR3 length: 14 residues. The V end was cut by 4 bases, the J end by 2 bases, with 8 bases between. The germline CDR1 and CDR2 sequences are MRHNA and SNTAGT. Here the CDR3 reads CASSVGSNTGELFF. The CDR3 DNA sequence: TGTGCCAGCAGTGTCGGCAGCAACACCGGGGAGCTGTTTTTT.

This chain joins TRBV4-1 and TRBJ1-2; D gene unclear. The CDR3 sequence is 14 residues long. Germline CDR1 reads MGHRA; CDR2 reads YSYEKL. With 6 bases removed from V and 7 bases from J, the gap between germline ends came to 18 bases. CDR3 protein: CASRPTFQVVGYTF. In nucleotides, the CDR3 is TGCGCCAGCAGGCCAACATTCCAGGTGGTTGGCTACACCTTC.

This chain joins TRBV10-3 and TRBJ1-1, with D possibly matching TRBD1 (6 bases). This CDR3 is 13 amino acids long. In germline, CDR1 is ENHRY, CDR2 SYGVKD. V lost 4 bases to trimming and J lost 6 bases, with 12 bases between them. CDR3: CAISVGGASEAFF. The CDR3 nucleotides read TGTGCCATCAGTGTCGGGGGGGCGTCTGAAGCTTTCTTT.

V usage is TRBV5-5 and J usage is TRBJ1-1, with D uncertain. V lost 2 bases and J lost 1, with 6 bases in between. Germline V gives CDR1 SGHKS, CDR2 YYEKEE (reference sequence). The length of the CDR3 is 13 residues. In DNA form, the CDR3 reads TGTGCCAGCAGCTTAACAGCGAACACTGAAGCTTTCTTT. Protein: CASSLTANTEAFF.

This clone appeared once. The rearrangement joins TRBV28 to TRBJ1-1; D is perhaps TRBD1 (6 bases). This CDR3 is built from 16 residues. Germline V gene data show CDR1 as MDHEN and CDR2 as SYDVKM. Trimming cost V 3 bases and J 4 bases, with 18 bases left between them. CDR3 sequence reads: CASSFGGASEVTEAFF. The CDR3 DNA reads TGTGCCAGCAGTTTTGGGGGCGCGTCCGAAGTCACTGAAGCTTTCTTT.

The chain is built from TRBV7-9 and TRBJ2-3; D unclear. This CDR3 is 14 amino acids long. CDR1 is SEHNR and CDR2 is FQNEAQ in the germline V gene (reference sequence). The V and J ends lost 5 bases and 2 bases respectively, with 11 bases between them. Here the CDR3 reads CASSPGSYTDTQYF. CDR3 bases: TGTGCCAGCAGCCCCGGATCCTACACAGATACGCAGTATTTT.

V is TRBV29-1 and J is TRBJ1-2, with D maybe TRBD1 (5 bases). Germline CDR1 reads SQVTM; CDR2 reads ANQGSEA. The V gene lost 4 bases and the J gene lost 6 bases, with 15 bases spanning the gap. This CDR3 is 13 amino acids long. The CDR3 protein is CSVVLGAGHGYTF. In DNA, the CDR3 is TGCAGCGTTGTTCTAGGGGCAGGTCATGGCTACACCTTC. Full variable domain (remainder filled in from reference TRBV29-1 and TRBJ1-2): SAVISQKPSRDICQRGTSLTIQCQVDSQVTMMFWYRQQPGQSLTLIATANQGSEATYESGFVIDKFPISRPNLTFSTLTVSNMSPEDSSIYLCSVVLGAGHGYTFGSGTRLTVV.

Only a few counts were recorded for this clone. The chain is built from TRBV5-5 and TRBJ1-2; D gene unclear. V was shortened by 2 bases and J by 4 bases, with 12 bases between the two germline ends. This CDR3 has 14 amino acids. Germline loops: CDR1 SGHKS, CDR2 YYEKEE (reference sequence). The CDR3, as DNA: TGTGCCAGCAGCTTCCCAGGTCGTTCCTATGGCTACACCTTC. Amino acid sequence: CASSFPGRSYGYTF.

This chain uses TRBV6-5 with TRBJ2-7; D gene ambiguous. V was cut by 2 bases and J by 0 bases, with 11 bases left in between. The length of the CDR3 is 15 residues. The germline CDR1 and CDR2 sequences are MNHEY and SVGAGI. The CDR3 nucleotides read TGTGCCAGCAGTTACGAGACCCACAGCTCCTACGAGCAGTACTTC. It codes for CASSYETHSSYEQYF.

The chain uses TRBV7-2 and TRBJ2-1; D remains unclear. Germline CDR1 and CDR2: SGHTA and FQGNSA. V lost 3 bases to trimming and J lost 4 bases, with 1 base between them. CDR3 size: 11 residues. CDR3 residues: CASSFYNEQFF. Here the CDR3 DNA reads TGTGCCAGCAGCTTTTACAATGAGCAGTTCTTC. The complete variable domain, with remaining parts taken from reference TRBV7-2 and TRBJ2-1, reads GAGVSQSPSNKVTEKGKDVELRCDPISGHTALYWYRQSLGQGLEFLIYFQGNSAPDKSGLPSDRFSAERTGGSVSTLTIQRTQQEDSAVYLCASSFYNEQFFGPGTRLTVL.

The chain uses TRBV25-1 and TRBJ2-7; possibly TRBD2 for D (6 bases). This CDR3 is 14 amino acids long. V was shortened by 3 bases and J by 5 bases, with 14 bases between the two germline ends. Germline CDR1 reads MGHDK; CDR2 reads SYGVNS. The CDR3 protein is CASSDFIGGHEQYF. The CDR3 region has the DNA TGTGCCAGCAGTGATTTCATCGGGGGACACGAGCAGTACTTC.

This chain uses TRBV7-6 with TRBJ2-5, with D unclear. The CDR3 loop spans 13 amino acids. Germline V gives CDR1 SGHVS, CDR2 FNYEAQ. V dropped 2 bases and J dropped 2 bases, with 6 bases sitting between them. CDR3 protein: CASSLRQQETQYF. The CDR3 DNA follows: TGTGCCAGCAGCTTACGGCAGCAAGAGACCCAGTACTTC.

The chain links TRBV18 to TRBJ2-5; TRBD1 matches 7 bases. From germline, CDR1 is KGHSH and CDR2 LQKENI. The CDR3 runs 14 residues. The V segment lost 1 base and the J segment 1 base; nucleotides outside the gene matches: 0. Written as DNA, the CDR3 is TGTGCCAGCTCACCACGGGACAGCCAAGAGACCCAGTACTTC. It encodes CASSPRDSQETQYF.

The chain carries TRBV18 and TRBJ1-1; a possible D gene is TRBD1 (5 bases). V lost 6 bases to trimming and J lost 3 bases, with 11 bases between them. The CDR3 consists of 13 residues. The germline gives CDR1 KGHSH, CDR2 LQKENI. As DNA, the CDR3 is TGTGCCAGCTCCTCGAGCAGGGACACTGAAGCTTTCTTT. Amino acids: CASSSSRDTEAFF.

The rearrangement links TRBV28 to TRBJ2-3, with a weak D call TRBD2 (5 bases). The CDR3 loop spans 15 amino acids. Germline V gene sequence: CDR1 MDHEN, CDR2 SYDVKM. Trimming removed 5 bases from V and 1 base from J, with 13 bases in between. CDR3 nucleotides: TGTGCCAGCAGTCCCGCAGCGCGGGGCACAGATACGCAGTATTTT. It is translated as CASSPAARGTDTQYF.

J is TRBJ2-5 and V is TRBV5-4; D is uncertain. V dropped 4 bases and J dropped 0 bases, with 7 bases sitting between them. The CDR3 runs to 13 residues. Germline-derived CDR1 and CDR2 are SGHNT and YYREEE (reference sequence). The CDR3 here is CASSPWNQETQYF. The CDR3 DNA sequence: TGTGCCAGCAGCCCGTGGAACCAAGAGACCCAGTACTTC.

This chain links TRBV2 with TRBJ1-1, with no clear D. The CDR3 is 12 residues long. Germline V gives CDR1 SNHLY, CDR2 FYNNEI. Trimming cost V 8 bases and J 4 bases, with 11 bases left between them. The CDR3 here is CASDPWGTEAFF. The CDR3 DNA reads TGTGCCAGCGACCCATGGGGCACTGAAGCTTTCTTT.